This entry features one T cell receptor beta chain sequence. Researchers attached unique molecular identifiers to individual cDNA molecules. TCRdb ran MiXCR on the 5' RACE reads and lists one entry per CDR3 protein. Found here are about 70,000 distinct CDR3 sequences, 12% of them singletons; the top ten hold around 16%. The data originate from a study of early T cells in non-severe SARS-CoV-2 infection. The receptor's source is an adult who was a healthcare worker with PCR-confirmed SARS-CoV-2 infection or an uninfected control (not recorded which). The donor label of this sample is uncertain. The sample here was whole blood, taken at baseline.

CDR3 region: CASSNYGANVLTF. The CDR3 DNA sequence: TGTGCCAGCAGCAATTACGGGGCCAACGTCCTGACTTTC. This rearrangement joins TRBV5-5 to TRBJ2-6; no firm D call. This CDR3 contains 13 residues. The V gene's germline CDR1 is SGHKS and CDR2 YYEKEE (reference sequence). The germline V and J ends were trimmed by 4 bases and 4 bases, with 6 bases remaining between them.